These 27 T cell receptor beta chains came from one sample sequenced in a study of cytomegalovirus exposure and HLA in healthy donors. PCR was performed using 60 Vbeta and 13 Jbeta primers. The protocol was immunoSEQ multiplex PCR, while the TCRdb copy is restricted to in-frame clones and leaves out a portion. The repertoire includes approximately 170,000 clones, roughly four fifths of them detected once, and 2.5% to 3.5% sits in the top ten. Source material: PBMCs. All receptors come from a woman aged 25 to 45 in good health and CMV-seropositive.

CDR3 in DNA: TGTGCCAGCAGTTCCGGGACAGGGCTGTACGAGCAGTACTTC. It codes for CASSSGTGLYEQYF. The chain links TRBV27 to TRBJ2-5, with TRBD1 matching 9 bases. The better agreement between TRBJ2-7 and the DNA end casts doubt on the J call. The CDR3 covers 14 residues. CDR1 is MNHEY and CDR2 is SMNVEV in the germline V gene (reference sequence).

This clone was seen a single time. The V gene is TRBV10-3, the J gene TRBJ2-2; a possible D gene is TRBD1 (6 bases). The CDR3 runs to 18 residues. CDR1 and CDR2 from the germline V gene are ENHRY and SYGVKD. Trimming stripped 6 bases from V and 5 bases from J, with 25 bases between. The CDR3 is CAIRETITGFRGTGELFF. CDR3 DNA sequence: TGTGCCATCAGGGAAACGATTACAGGGTTTAGGGGGACCGGGGAGCTGTTTTTT.

The chain combines TRBV28 with TRBJ1-1, with a possible D match to TRBD1 (5 bases). Trimming took off 4 bases at V and 1 base at J, with 16 bases between the two ends. Germline lookup yields CDR1 MDHEN and CDR2 SYDVKM. CDR3 length equals 16 residues. CDR3 protein: CASSSLFGQGNTEAFF. The CDR3 DNA is TGTGCCAGCAGTTCCCTGTTTGGGCAGGGGAACACTGAAGCTTTCTTT.

CDR3 residues: CASSLGAGQETQYF. The CDR3 DNA is TGTGCCAGCAGCTTGGGAGCAGGCCAAGAGACCCAGTACTTC. The chain is built from TRBV5-6 and TRBJ2-5; no clear D gene. V was trimmed by 0 bases and J by 1 base, leaving 7 bases between them. This CDR3 is built from 14 residues. CDR1 and CDR2 from the germline V gene are SGHDT and YYEEEE.

This clone has more than one count but fewer than ten. The chain combines TRBV2 with TRBJ1-6; the match to TRBD1 covers 7 bases. CDR1 and CDR2 (germline): SNHLY, FYNNEI. There are 15 residues in the CDR3. V lost 8 bases and J lost 9; bases outside the gene matches: 13. CDR3 sequence reads: CASARGPGGSSPLHF. CDR3 nucleotides: TGTGCCAGCGCCCGCGGGCCAGGGGGAAGTTCACCCCTCCACTTT.

In its sample, this clone was seen once. The chain couples TRBV7-9 to TRBJ2-2; 11 bases match TRBD1. The germline CDR1 and CDR2 sequences are SEHNR and FQNEAQ (reference sequence). Trimming removed 3 bases from V and 6 bases from J; junction bases left unmatched: 6. The CDR3 extends over 16 amino acids. The CDR3 protein is CASSFWTGGAAGELFF. The CDR3 bases are TGTGCCAGCAGCTTCTGGACAGGGGGCGCAGCCGGGGAGCTGTTTTTT.

This clone was picked up one time. V gene TRBV6-5 combines with J gene TRBJ1-5; the D gene is possibly TRBD1 (6 bases). This CDR3 is built from 14 residues. Trimming shortened V by 5 bases and J by 3 bases, and 11 bases separated the two germline ends. Per the germline V gene, CDR1 is MNHEY and CDR2 is SVGAGI. The CDR3, as DNA: TGTGCCAGCAGTATCACAGGGCCCAATCAGCCCCAGCATTTT. As protein: CASSITGPNQPQHF.

The chain has TRBV4-2 and TRBJ2-7; a possible D gene is TRBD2 (5 bases). Trimming took off 0 bases at V and 4 bases at J, with 13 bases between the two ends. The CDR3 runs 15 residues. Germline CDR1 LGHNA, CDR2 YNFKEQ. CDR3 protein: CASSQESGERYEQYF. Here the CDR3 DNA reads TGTGCCAGCAGCCAAGAGAGCGGAGAGAGATACGAGCAGTACTTC.

Remarks on this clone: An end of the junction differs from the germline gene, which may be a read error. The chain joins TRBV2 to TRBJ2-1, with D perhaps matching TRBD2 (6 bases). Germline assignment: CDR1 SNHLY and CDR2 FYNNEI. This CDR3 is built from 15 residues. The CDR3 region is CASREGGNSYNEQFF. CDR3 bases: TGTGCCAGCAGGGAAGGCGGGAACTCCTACAATGAGCAGTTCTTC.

This chain joins TRBV7-2 and TRBJ2-1; 7 bases match TRBD2. The V segment lost 4 bases and the J segment 0 bases; nucleotides outside the gene matches: 12. This CDR3 contains 18 residues. The germline gives CDR1 SGHTA, CDR2 FQGNSA. CDR3 sequence: CASSSPGDREVSYNEQFF. CDR3 nucleotide sequence: TGTGCCAGCAGCTCCCCCGGGGACCGGGAGGTCTCCTACAATGAGCAGTTCTTC.

This clone was observed a few times. The chain joins TRBV5-1 to TRBJ2-3; a weak D match, TRBD2 (5 bases). V was shortened by 3 bases and J by 1 base, with 12 bases between the two germline ends. In germline, CDR1 is SGHRS, CDR2 YFSETQ. The length of the CDR3 is 15 residues. The CDR3 reads CASSSTRAGTDTQYF. The DNA of the CDR3 is TGCGCCAGCAGCTCAACAAGAGCGGGCACAGATACGCAGTATTTT.

The chain carries TRBV11-2 and TRBJ2-1; a possible D gene is TRBD2 (6 bases). From germline, CDR1 is SGHAT and CDR2 FQNNGV. The V and J ends lost 5 bases and 4 bases respectively, with 18 bases between them. This CDR3 is built from 16 residues. The CDR3 is CASSPGLNAAYNEQFF. DNA of the CDR3: TGTGCCAGCAGCCCGGGACTGAATGCAGCATACAATGAGCAGTTCTTC.

This sequence joins TRBV5-1 and TRBJ2-3, with D possibly being TRBD2 (5 bases). The germline V gene encodes CDR1 SGHRS and CDR2 YFSETQ. V shed 0 bases and J shed 6 bases, with 11 bases lying between them. This CDR3 contains 14 residues. In nucleotides, the CDR3 is TGCGCCAGCAGCTTGGTTCAGCGGTTGGATACGCAGTATTTT. Protein sequence: CASSLVQRLDTQYF.

Details on this clone: Compared with germline, one end of the junction differs, possibly owing to a read error. The rearrangement links TRBV7-2 to TRBJ1-3; 9 bases line up with TRBD1. The CDR3 contains 15 residues. The germline V gene has CDR1 SGHTA and CDR2 FQGNSA. The CDR3 sequence: CASSLGQGAGNTIYF. CDR3 DNA: TGTGCCAGCAGCTTGGGACAGGGAGCTGGGAACACCATATATTTT.

This chain uses TRBV27 with TRBJ2-5; D possibly corresponds to TRBD2 (5 bases). V was cut by 2 bases and J by 4 bases, with 8 bases left in between. This CDR3 has 13 amino acids. Germline CDR1 reads MNHEY; CDR2 reads SMNVEV (reference sequence). CDR3 loop: CASSLPGRETQYF. The CDR3 DNA reads TGTGCCAGCAGTTTACCGGGGAGAGAGACCCAGTACTTC.

The J gene is TRBJ2-7, the V gene TRBV7-9, with 9 nucleotides matching TRBD2. The V and J ends lost 5 bases and 3 bases, in that order; junction bases with no gene match: 11. CDR3 length equals 16 residues. Per germline, CDR1 SEHNR and CDR2 FQNEAQ (reference sequence). In nucleotides, the CDR3 is TGTGCCAGCAGCGGAAGGACTAGCGCCCTTAGCTACGAGCAGTACTTC. Translating gives CASSGRTSALSYEQYF. The full variable domain, completed using reference TRBV7-9 and TRBJ2-7, is DTGVSQNPRHKITKRGQNVTFRCDPISEHNRLYWYRQTLGQGPEFLTYFQNEAQLEKSRLLSDRFSAERPKGSFSTLEIQRTEQGDSAMYLCASSGRTSALSYEQYFGPGTRLTVT.

The genes are TRBV7-8 and TRBJ2-1, with 14 bases identical to TRBD2. Trimming took 4 bases from V and 5 from J; bases not matched to a gene: 4. The CDR3 spans 16 residues. Germline-derived CDR1 and CDR2 are SGHVS and FQNEAQ. CDR3 amino acids: CASSSGLAGGHNEQFF. The DNA for the CDR3 is TGTGCCAGCAGCTCCGGACTAGCGGGAGGCCACAATGAGCAGTTCTTC.

Note on this clone: Other DNA sequences within the sample encode an identical CDR3. The rearrangement uses TRBV28 and TRBJ1-5; 7 bases map to TRBD1. Germline CDR1 is MDHEN and CDR2 is SYDVKM. This CDR3 is built from 14 residues. Unmatched junction bases numbered 2, after V lost 3 bases and J lost 3 bases. DNA for the CDR3: TGTGCCAGCAGTTTGACAGGGCTCAATCAGCCCCAGCATTTT. Its protein product is CASSLTGLNQPQHF.

The chain couples TRBV7-9 to TRBJ2-1; TRBD1 aligns across 7 bases. Germline lookup yields CDR1 SEHNR and CDR2 FQNEAQ (reference sequence). The CDR3 is 15 residues long. Trimming cost V 0 bases and J 9 bases; bases outside gene matches: 8. CDR3 in amino acids: CASSLADRAVGEQFF. As DNA, the CDR3 is TGTGCCAGCAGCTTAGCCGACAGGGCCGTGGGTGAGCAGTTCTTC. The full variable domain, with the rest looked up from reference TRBV7-9 and TRBJ2-1, is DTGVSQNPRHKITKRGQNVTFRCDPISEHNRLYWYRQTLGQGPEFLTYFQNEAQLEKSRLLSDRFSAERPKGSFSTLEIQRTEQGDSAMYLCASSLADRAVGEQFFGPGTRLTVL.

The V and J genes are TRBV27 and TRBJ1-5, with D tentatively TRBD1 (5 bases). The CDR3 runs 16 residues. Germline CDR1 MNHEY, CDR2 SMNVEV (reference sequence). Trimming stripped 6 bases from V and 3 bases from J, with 18 bases between. In DNA form, the CDR3 reads TGTGCCAGCAGCCGCGGTCCCCCAGGGTACAATCAGCCCCAGCATTTT. Residues: CASSRGPPGYNQPQHF.

The chain couples TRBV19 to TRBJ1-5; TRBD1 matches 8 bases. The V and J ends lost 5 bases and 3 bases, in that order; junction bases with no gene match: 12. The CDR3 length is 17 residues. Germline CDR1 is LNHDA and CDR2 is SQIVND (reference sequence). The chain's CDR3 is CASSSITGGWNNQPQHF. In DNA form, the CDR3 reads TGTGCCAGTAGTTCAATCACAGGGGGGTGGAACAATCAGCCCCAGCATTTT. Combining the CDR3 with reference TRBV19 and TRBJ1-5 gives the whole variable domain DGGITQSPKYLFRKEGQNVTLSCEQNLNHDAMYWYRQDPGQGLRLIYYSQIVNDFQKGDIAEGYSVSREKKESFPLTVTSAQKNPTAFYLCASSSITGGWNNQPQHFGDGTRLSIL.

The V and J genes are TRBV7-8 and TRBJ2-1; 8 nucleotides agree with TRBD2. The CDR3 sequence is 17 residues long. Unmatched junction bases numbered 17, after V lost 6 bases and J lost 7 bases. Per the germline V gene, CDR1 is SGHVS and CDR2 is FQNEAQ. The CDR3 spells CASSPFPREGGRNEQFF. The CDR3 DNA is TGTGCCAGCAGTCCATTCCCCCGGGAGGGCGGACGTAATGAGCAGTTCTTC.

The gene calls are TRBV19 and TRBJ1-1, with no clear D. The V gene's germline CDR1 is LNHDA and CDR2 SQIVND (reference sequence). CDR3 size: 13 residues. Deletions cut 3 bases from V and 3 bases from J, with 8 bases between. CDR3 loop: CASSIFGDTEAFF. The CDR3 region has the DNA TGTGCCAGTAGTATTTTCGGGGACACTGAAGCTTTCTTT.

This chain joins TRBV6-6 and TRBJ2-3; TRBD1 agrees at 10 bases. The germline V gene encodes CDR1 MNHNY and CDR2 SVGAGI (reference sequence). The junction had 8 bases not matched to a gene; V was cut back by 7 bases and J by 4 bases. The CDR3 length is 15 residues. The CDR3 protein is CASKSRTGGADTQYF. In nucleotides, the CDR3 is TGTGCCAGCAAATCCCGGACAGGGGGGGCAGATACGCAGTATTTT.

V and J are TRBV18 and TRBJ2-5, with 10 bases lining up with TRBD1. Trimming cost V 4 bases and J 2 bases; bases outside gene matches: 4. The CDR3 covers 15 residues. Germline assignment: CDR1 KGHSH and CDR2 LQKENI. CDR3 residues: CASSQDRGIQETQYF. CDR3 bases: TGTGCCAGCTCACAGGACAGGGGGATACAAGAGACCCAGTACTTC.

The gene calls are TRBV5-1 and TRBJ1-1, with a weak D call TRBD1 (5 bases). Germline CDR1 and CDR2: SGHRS and YFSETQ. Between the trimmed V and J ends, which lost 2 bases and 4 bases, there was a span of 12 bases. The CDR3 has 14 residues. CDR3 nucleotides: TGCGCCAGCAGCTTTTCAGGGCGGCTCACTGAAGCTTTCTTT. Its protein is CASSFSGRLTEAFF.

This chain connects TRBV5-1 to TRBJ1-1; D is possibly TRBD1 (6 bases). V was clipped by 0 bases and J by 7 bases, with 16 bases between them. CDR1 is SGHRS, CDR2 YFSETQ, per germline. There are 15 residues in the CDR3. DNA for the CDR3: TGCGCCAGCAGCTTGGTAGGGGGGGAAGGGCGTGAAGCTTTCTTT. The encoded protein is CASSLVGGEGREAFF.